The entry that follows covers one T cell receptor beta chain sequence. Its cognate antigen is unknown. This specimen comes from a study of beta chain features in type 1 diabetes. Study-wide points: Cells that show high TCR expression could be over-represented by cDNA sequencing. In comparison with healthy donors, patients had naive, central memory and Treg TCRB repertoires that appeared more similar. Type 1 diabetes patients had moderately but significantly shorter TCRB CDR3s in all four CD4+ subsets. VDJ junctions from type 1 diabetes patients carried fewer insertions and larger deletions.

There are 16 residues in the CDR3. Germline CDR1 reads ENHRY; CDR2 reads SYGVKD. Trimming at V came to 10 bases and at J to 0 bases, leaving 12 bases not matched to a gene. Expressed TCRB transcripts were sequenced after all isolated RNA was converted to cDNA. TCRdb's copy holds only in-frame clones and misses some; the assay was immunoSEQ multiplex PCR. This sample carries some 9,800 clones, approximately 80% of them seen once, and the ten largest clones take over 1.1%. The rearrangement joins TRBV10-3 to TRBJ2-3; 8 bases map to TRBD2. The clonotype originates from a woman between 18 and 29 years old in good health. The sample consisted of Tregs from blood. The CDR3 nucleotides are TGTGCCACGGGGTTTAATAGCGGGACTAGCACAGATACGCAGTATTTT. Its translation: CATGFNSGTSTDTQYF.